This TCR beta chain was sequenced during a study of response to subunit inactivated influenza vaccine. V was clipped by 4 bases and J by 4 bases, with 10 bases between them. The CDR3 is 13 amino acids. Germline V lookup: CDR1 MDHEN, CDR2 SYDVKM. TCRdb fed the RT-PCR reads into MiXCR, producing one record per CDR3 protein. This table holds 500,000 to 600,000 distinct CDR3 sequences, 16% found once. This clonotype was seen a few times. Sequencing used CD4+ T cells sorted from PBMCs, obtained roughly 24 months after vaccination. The J gene is TRBJ1-2, the V gene TRBV28; no clear D. The source is a man aged 50 to 75 who received an inactivated influenza vaccine. The CDR3 region has the DNA TGTGCCAGCAGTTCACAAGTGGTCTATGGCTACACCTTC. Translated, it gives CASSSQVVYGYTF.